These 8 T cell receptor beta chains came from one sample sequenced in a study of T-cell memory formation after mild COVID-19. TCRdb processed the 5' RACE reads anew with MiXCR; each CDR3 protein has one entry. The table shows about 110,000 distinct CDR3 sequences, with over 15% occurring only once. Source material: PBMCs or a T cell subset sorted from them (not recorded which). All receptors derive from a man aged 18 to 35 who had mild COVID-19 (a few samples of this study predate the infection). Cell type and time point are not known.

The V gene is TRBV6-6, the J gene TRBJ2-3, with D unresolved. Germline loops: CDR1 MNHNY, CDR2 SVGAGI (reference sequence). The CDR3 consists of 12 residues. V was trimmed by 4 bases and J by 8 bases, leaving 10 bases between them. DNA for the CDR3: TGTGCCAGCAGTTGGGCAGAAGGTACGCAGTATTTT. Its translation is CASSWAEGTQYF.

This chain links TRBV15 with TRBJ2-5, with 8 nucleotides matching TRBD1. The germline CDR1 and CDR2 sequences are LNHNV and YYDKDF (reference sequence). CDR3 length equals 15 residues. V lost 5 bases and J lost 5; bases outside the gene matches: 10. The CDR3 region has the DNA TGTGCCACCAGCCGAGGACAGGGCGGTGGGGAGACCCAGTACTTC. Amino acids: CATSRGQGGGETQYF. Together with reference TRBV15 and TRBJ2-5, the CDR3 gives the full variable domain: DAMVIQNPRYQVTQFGKPVTLSCSQTLNHNVMYWYQQKSSQAPKLLFHYYDKDFNNEADTPDNFQSRRPNTSFCFLDIRSPGLGDTAMYLCATSRGQGGGETQYFGPGTRLLVL.

Remarks on this clonotype: A much larger clone lies one base from this, so it may be a read error. The chain is built from TRBV12-3 or TRBV12-4 and TRBJ2-1; the D is unclear. Trimming stripped 3 bases from V and 4 bases from J, with 7 bases between. The CDR3 spans 13 residues. CDR3 in amino acids: CASSFGMYNEQFF. In DNA, the CDR3 is TGTGCCAGCAGTTTCGGCATGTACAATGAGCAGTTCTTC.

This chain connects TRBV7-9 to TRBJ1-3; D is unclear. The CDR3 is 12 residues long. The germline V gene has CDR1 SEHNR and CDR2 FQNEAQ (reference sequence). V was clipped by 2 bases and J by 4 bases, with 3 bases between them. The CDR3 nucleotides are TGTGCCAGCAGCTTACACGGAAACACCATATATTTT. It encodes CASSLHGNTIYF.

The chain couples TRBV12-3 or TRBV12-4 to TRBJ1-1; a possible D gene is TRBD1 (5 bases). Trimming removed 9 bases at V and 0 bases at J, with 14 bases between. CDR3 length: 14 residues. The CDR3 spells CASRRSGMNTEAFF. The CDR3 coding sequence is TGTGCCAGTCGGAGGTCAGGGATGAACACTGAAGCTTTCTTT.

V usage is TRBV7-2 and J usage is TRBJ1-1, with D maybe TRBD1 (6 bases). The CDR3 extends over 13 amino acids. Trimming cost V 1 base and J 11 bases, with 14 bases left between them. CDR1 is SGHTA and CDR2 is FQGNSA in the germline V gene. CDR3 region: CASSLGLPTGAFF. Written as DNA, the CDR3 is TGTGCCAGCAGCTTAGGTCTCCCAACAGGGGCTTTCTTT.

The sample holds a few counts of this clonotype. Here the CDR3 DNA reads TGCGCCAGCAGCTTGGCCAGGAGGATTCAGAGGGAGTGTAACGAGCAGTACGTC. It specifies CASSLARRIQRECNEQYV. J is TRBJ2-7 and V is TRBV5-1, with a possible D match to TRBD2 (5 bases). There are 18 residues in the CDR3. Germline V gives CDR1 SGHRS, CDR2 YFSETQ. Trimming shortened V by 0 bases and J by 5 bases, and 24 bases separated the two germline ends.

The chain joins TRBV12-3 or TRBV12-4 to TRBJ1-5; 9 positions agree with TRBD1. The CDR3 length is 14 residues. Germline trimming cut 4 bases from V and 6 bases from J; bases unmatched to any gene: 4. The CDR3 nucleotides read TGTGCCAGCAGTTGGGGACAGGGCATTCAGCCCCAGCATTTT. As protein: CASSWGQGIQPQHF.